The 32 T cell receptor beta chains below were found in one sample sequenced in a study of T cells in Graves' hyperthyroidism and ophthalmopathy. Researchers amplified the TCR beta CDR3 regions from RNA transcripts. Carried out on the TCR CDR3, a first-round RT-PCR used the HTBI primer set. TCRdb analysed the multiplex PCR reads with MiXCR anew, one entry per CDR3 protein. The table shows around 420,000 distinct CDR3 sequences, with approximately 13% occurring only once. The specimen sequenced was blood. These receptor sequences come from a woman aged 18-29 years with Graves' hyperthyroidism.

In nucleotides, the CDR3 is TGTGCCAGTACCCCTCTAAGTGGCACAGATACGCAGTATTTT. It specifies CASTPLSGTDTQYF. The chain employs TRBV19 and TRBJ2-3, with D hard to call. Per the germline V gene, CDR1 is LNHDA and CDR2 is SQIVND (reference sequence). V gave up 7 bases and J gave up 1 base, with 12 bases separating them. The CDR3 length is 14 residues.

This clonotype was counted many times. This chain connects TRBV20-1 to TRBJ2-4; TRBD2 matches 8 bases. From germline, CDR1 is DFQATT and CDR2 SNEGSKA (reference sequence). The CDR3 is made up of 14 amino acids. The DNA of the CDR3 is TGCAGCGGGGGGGGGGGGTCGGCCAAAAACATTCAGTACTTC. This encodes CSGGGGSAKNIQYF.

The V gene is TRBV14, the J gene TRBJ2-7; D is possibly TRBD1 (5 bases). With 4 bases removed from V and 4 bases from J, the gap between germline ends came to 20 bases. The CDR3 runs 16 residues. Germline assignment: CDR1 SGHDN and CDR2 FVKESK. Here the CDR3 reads CASSRGVQATGYEQYF. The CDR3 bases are TGTGCCAGCAGCCGAGGCGTGCAGGCCACAGGTTACGAGCAGTACTTC.

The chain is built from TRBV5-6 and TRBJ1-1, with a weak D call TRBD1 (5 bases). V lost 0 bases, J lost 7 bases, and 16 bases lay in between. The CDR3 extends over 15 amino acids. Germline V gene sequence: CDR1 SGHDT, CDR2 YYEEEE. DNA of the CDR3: TGTGCCAGCAGCTTGGAAGGGACGGGTCTCCTTGAAGCTTTCTTT. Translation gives CASSLEGTGLLEAFF.

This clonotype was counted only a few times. CDR3 bases: TGTGCCAGCAGCTTAGTTGGAGGCTACACCTTC. This encodes CASSLVGGYTF. The J gene is TRBJ1-2, the V gene TRBV5-6; unclear D gene. The CDR3 is 11 amino acids. Trimming pared 2 bases from V and 8 bases from J, leaving 7 bases between. Germline CDR1 reads SGHDT; CDR2 reads YYEEEE. Based on the CDR3 plus reference TRBV5-6 and TRBJ1-2, the full variable domain is DAGVTQSPTHLIKTRGQQVTLRCSPKSGHDTVSWYQQALGQGPQFIFQYYEEEERQRGNFPDRFSGHQFPNYSSELNVNALLLGDSALYLCASSLVGGYTFGSGTRLTVV.

CDR3 protein: CASSPARGQVETQYF. As DNA, the CDR3 is TGTGCCAGCAGCCCAGCAAGGGGGCAGGTGGAGACCCAGTACTTC. The J gene is TRBJ2-5, the V gene TRBV4-2, with 7 nucleotides matching TRBD1. J was trimmed by 5 bases and V by 4 bases; bases with no gene match: 10. CDR3 size: 15 residues. Germline loops: CDR1 LGHNA, CDR2 YNFKEQ.

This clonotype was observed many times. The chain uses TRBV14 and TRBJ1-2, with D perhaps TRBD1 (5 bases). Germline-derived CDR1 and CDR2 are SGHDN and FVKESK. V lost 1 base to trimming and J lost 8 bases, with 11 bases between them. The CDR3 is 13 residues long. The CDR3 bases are TGTGCCAGCAGCCAAGCAGGGATAGGGGGCTACACCTTC. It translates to CASSQAGIGGYTF.

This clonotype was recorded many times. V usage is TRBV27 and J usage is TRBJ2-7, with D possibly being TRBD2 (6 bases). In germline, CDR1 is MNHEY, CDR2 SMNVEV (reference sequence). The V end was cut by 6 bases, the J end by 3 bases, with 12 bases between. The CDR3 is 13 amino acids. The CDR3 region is CASRRDGGYEQYF. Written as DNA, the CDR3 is TGTGCCAGCAGACGGGACGGGGGCTACGAGCAGTACTTC.

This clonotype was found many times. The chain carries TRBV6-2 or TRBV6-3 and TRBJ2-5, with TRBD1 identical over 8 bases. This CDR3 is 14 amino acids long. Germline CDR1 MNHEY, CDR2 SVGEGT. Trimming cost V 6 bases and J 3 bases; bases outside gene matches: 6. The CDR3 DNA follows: TGTGCCAGCAGGGAACCGGGACAGGAAGAGACCCAGTACTTC. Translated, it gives CASREPGQEETQYF.

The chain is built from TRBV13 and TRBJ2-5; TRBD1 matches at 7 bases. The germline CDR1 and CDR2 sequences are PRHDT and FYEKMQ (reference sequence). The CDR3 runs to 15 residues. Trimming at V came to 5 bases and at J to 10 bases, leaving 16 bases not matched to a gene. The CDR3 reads CASSPRDRPQIGQYF. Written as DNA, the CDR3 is TGTGCCAGCAGCCCCCGGGACAGACCACAAATCGGCCAGTACTTC.

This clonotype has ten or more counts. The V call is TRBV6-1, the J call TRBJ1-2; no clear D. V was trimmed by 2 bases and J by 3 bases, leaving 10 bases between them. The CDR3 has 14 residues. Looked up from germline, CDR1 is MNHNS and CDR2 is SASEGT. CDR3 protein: CASSEYVRDYGYTF. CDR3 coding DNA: TGTGCCAGCAGTGAATATGTCCGAGACTATGGCTACACCTTC.

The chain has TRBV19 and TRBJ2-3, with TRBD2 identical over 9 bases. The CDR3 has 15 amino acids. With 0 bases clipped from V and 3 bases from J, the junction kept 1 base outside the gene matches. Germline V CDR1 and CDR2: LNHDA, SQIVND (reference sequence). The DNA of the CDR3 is TGTGCCAGTAGTATAGATAGCGGGAGAACAGATACGCAGTATTTT. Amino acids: CASSIDSGRTDTQYF.

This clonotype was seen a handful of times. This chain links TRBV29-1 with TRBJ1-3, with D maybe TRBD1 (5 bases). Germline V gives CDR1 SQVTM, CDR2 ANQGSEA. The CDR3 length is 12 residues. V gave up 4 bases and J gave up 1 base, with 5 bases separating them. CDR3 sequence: CSVGGSGNTIYF. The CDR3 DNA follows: TGCAGCGTTGGGGGGTCTGGAAACACCATATATTTT.

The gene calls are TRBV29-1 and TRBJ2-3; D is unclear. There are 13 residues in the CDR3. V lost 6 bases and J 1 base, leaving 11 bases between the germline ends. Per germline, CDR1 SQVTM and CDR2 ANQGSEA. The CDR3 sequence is CSVDALGTDTQYF. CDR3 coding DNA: TGCAGCGTGGACGCTCTCGGCACAGATACGCAGTATTTT.

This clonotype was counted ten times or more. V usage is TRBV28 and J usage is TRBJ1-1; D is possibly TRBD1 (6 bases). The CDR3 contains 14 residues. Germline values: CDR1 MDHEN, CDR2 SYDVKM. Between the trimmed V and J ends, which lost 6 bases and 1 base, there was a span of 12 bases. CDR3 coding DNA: TGTGCCAGCAGGGTACAGGGAACGAACACTGAAGCTTTCTTT. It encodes CASRVQGTNTEAFF.

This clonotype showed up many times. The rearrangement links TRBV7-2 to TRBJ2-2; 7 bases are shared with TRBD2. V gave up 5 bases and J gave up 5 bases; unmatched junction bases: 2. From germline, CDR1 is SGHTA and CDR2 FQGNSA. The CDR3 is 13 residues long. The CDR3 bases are TGTGCCAGCAGCCAGCGGGGTACCGGGGAGCTGTTTTTT. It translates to CASSQRGTGELFF. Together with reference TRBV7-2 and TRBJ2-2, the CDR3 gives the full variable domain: GAGVSQSPSNKVTEKGKDVELRCDPISGHTALYWYRQSLGQGLEFLIYFQGNSAPDKSGLPSDRFSAERTGGSVSTLTIQRTQQEDSAVYLCASSQRGTGELFFGEGSRLTVL.

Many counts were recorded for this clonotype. CDR3 in amino acids: CASSGPRTAFSYEQYF. The CDR3 region has the DNA TGTGCCAGCAGTGGGCCCCGGACAGCATTCTCCTACGAGCAGTACTTC. The chain links TRBV6-1 to TRBJ2-7, with a possible D match to TRBD1 (6 bases). With 4 bases removed from V and 0 bases from J, the gap between germline ends came to 16 bases. The germline V gene has CDR1 MNHNS and CDR2 SASEGT. The length of the CDR3 is 16 residues.

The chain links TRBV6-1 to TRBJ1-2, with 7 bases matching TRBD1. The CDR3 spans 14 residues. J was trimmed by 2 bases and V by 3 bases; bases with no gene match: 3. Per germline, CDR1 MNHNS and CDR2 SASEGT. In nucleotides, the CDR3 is TGTGCCAGCAGTGAGGACAGGTCCAACTATGGCTACACCTTC. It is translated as CASSEDRSNYGYTF.

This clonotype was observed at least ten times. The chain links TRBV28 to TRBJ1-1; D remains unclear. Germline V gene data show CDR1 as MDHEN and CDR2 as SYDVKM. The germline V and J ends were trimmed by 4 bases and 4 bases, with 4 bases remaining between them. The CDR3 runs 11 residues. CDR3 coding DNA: TGTGCCAGCAGTTCGGCCACTGAAGCTTTCTTT. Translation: CASSSATEAFF.

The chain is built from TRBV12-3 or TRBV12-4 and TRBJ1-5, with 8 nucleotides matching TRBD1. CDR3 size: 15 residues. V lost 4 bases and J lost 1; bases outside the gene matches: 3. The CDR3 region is CASSSRQGSNQPQHF. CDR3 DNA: TGTGCCAGCAGTTCCCGACAGGGGAGCAATCAGCCCCAGCATTTT.

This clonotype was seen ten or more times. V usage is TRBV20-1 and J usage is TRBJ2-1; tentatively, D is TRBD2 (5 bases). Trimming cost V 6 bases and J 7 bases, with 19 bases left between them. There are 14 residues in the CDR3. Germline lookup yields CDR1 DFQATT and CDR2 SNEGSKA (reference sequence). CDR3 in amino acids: CSAYSGSYSNEQFF. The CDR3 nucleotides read TGCAGTGCATACAGCGGATCCTATAGTAATGAGCAGTTCTTC.

Here the CDR3 DNA reads TGCAGTGCTTCACTAGATATCGGGGAGACCCAGTACTTC. It specifies CSASLDIGETQYF. V gene TRBV20-1 combines with J gene TRBJ2-5; tentatively, D is TRBD2 (5 bases). The CDR3 sequence is 13 residues long. Between the trimmed V and J ends, which lost 5 bases and 5 bases, there was a span of 15 bases. Germline V gene sequence: CDR1 DFQATT, CDR2 SNEGSKA (reference sequence).

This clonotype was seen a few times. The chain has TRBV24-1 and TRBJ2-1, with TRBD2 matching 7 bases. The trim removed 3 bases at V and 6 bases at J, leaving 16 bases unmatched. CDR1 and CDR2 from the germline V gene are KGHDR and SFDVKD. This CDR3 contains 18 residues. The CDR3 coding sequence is TGTGCCACCAGTGATCCACGACGGGCGGGAGATGGGAGCAATGAGCAGTTCTTC. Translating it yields CATSDPRRAGDGSNEQFF.

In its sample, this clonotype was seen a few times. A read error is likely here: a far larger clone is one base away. The CDR3 nucleotides read TGTGCCAGCAGGGACACAGATACGCAGTATTTT. Its translation is CASRDTDTQYF. The chain has TRBV7-9 and TRBJ2-3; no firm D call. The V end was cut by 6 bases, the J end by 2 bases, with 3 bases between. The germline gives CDR1 SEHNR, CDR2 FQNEAQ (reference sequence). The CDR3 is 11 amino acids.

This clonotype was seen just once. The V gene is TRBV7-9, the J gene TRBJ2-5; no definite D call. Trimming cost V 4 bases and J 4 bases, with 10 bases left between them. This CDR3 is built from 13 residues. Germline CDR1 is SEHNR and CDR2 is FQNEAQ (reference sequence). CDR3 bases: TGTGCCAGCAGCTCCTATTCCCGAGAGACCCAGTACTTC. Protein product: CASSSYSRETQYF.

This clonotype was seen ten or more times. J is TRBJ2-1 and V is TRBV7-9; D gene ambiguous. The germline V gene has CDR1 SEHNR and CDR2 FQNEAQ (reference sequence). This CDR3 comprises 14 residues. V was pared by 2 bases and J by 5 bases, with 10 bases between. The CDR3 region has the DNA TGTGCCAGCAGCTTACACGGGTGGGACAATGAGCAGTTCTTC. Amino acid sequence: CASSLHGWDNEQFF.

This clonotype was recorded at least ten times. CDR3 sequence: CASTPTEVNTEAFF. The DNA of the CDR3 is TGTGCCAGCACCCCGACAGAGGTGAACACTGAAGCTTTCTTT. V gene TRBV6-2 or TRBV6-3 combines with J gene TRBJ1-1; D perhaps matches TRBD1 (5 bases). Germline values: CDR1 MNHEY, CDR2 SVGEGT. Deletions cut 7 bases from V and 0 bases from J, with 12 bases between. The CDR3 totals 14 residues.

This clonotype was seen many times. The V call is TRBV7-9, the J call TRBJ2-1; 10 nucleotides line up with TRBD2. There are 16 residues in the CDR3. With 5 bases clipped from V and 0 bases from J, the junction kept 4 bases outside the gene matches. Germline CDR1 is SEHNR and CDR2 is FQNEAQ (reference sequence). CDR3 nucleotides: TGTGCCAGCAGCACTCGACTAGCGGGCTCCTACAATGAGCAGTTCTTC. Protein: CASSTRLAGSYNEQFF.

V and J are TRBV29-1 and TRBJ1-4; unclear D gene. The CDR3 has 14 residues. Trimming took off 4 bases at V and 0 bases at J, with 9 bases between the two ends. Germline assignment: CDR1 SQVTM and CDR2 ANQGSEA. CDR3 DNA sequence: TGCAGCGTTGGTTTCTCGGCAACTAATGAAAAACTGTTTTTT. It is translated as CSVGFSATNEKLFF.

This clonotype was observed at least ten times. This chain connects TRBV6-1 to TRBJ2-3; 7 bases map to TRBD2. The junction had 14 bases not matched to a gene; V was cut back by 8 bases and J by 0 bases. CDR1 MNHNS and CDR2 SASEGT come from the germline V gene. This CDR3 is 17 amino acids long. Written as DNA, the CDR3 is TGTGCCAGCCGACGAGGGTTAAGCGGGACTAGCACAGATACGCAGTATTTT. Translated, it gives CASRRGLSGTSTDTQYF.

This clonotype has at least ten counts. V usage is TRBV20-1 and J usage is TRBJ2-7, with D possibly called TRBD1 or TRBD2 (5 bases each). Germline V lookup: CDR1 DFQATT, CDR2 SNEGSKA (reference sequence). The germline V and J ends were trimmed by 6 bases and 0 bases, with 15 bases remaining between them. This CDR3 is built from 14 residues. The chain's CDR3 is CSASRDVSSYEQYF. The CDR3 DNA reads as TGCAGTGCCAGCCGGGACGTAAGCTCCTACGAGCAGTACTTC.

The CDR3 protein is CASSFPTSSSYEQYF. The CDR3 DNA is TGTGCCAGCAGTTTCCCGACTAGCAGCTCCTACGAGCAGTACTTC. The chain uses TRBV28 and TRBJ2-7; 7 positions agree with TRBD2. Germline values: CDR1 MDHEN, CDR2 SYDVKM. V dropped 3 bases and J dropped 0; count of bases not matched to a gene: 5. CDR3 length: 15 residues.